This TCR beta chain was sequenced for a study of T cells in Graves' hyperthyroidism and ophthalmopathy. Amplification targeted TCR beta CDR3 regions from RNA transcripts. Researchers ran a first-round RT-PCR on the TCR CDR3 using the HTBI primer set. One entry per CDR3 protein, called by TCRdb with MiXCR from the multiplex PCR reads. The table records hundreds of thousands of distinct CDR3 sequences, around 17% of them present only once. This CDR3 is 15 amino acids long. J lost 6 bases, V lost 6 bases, and 9 bases had no gene match. Used for diagnoses were clinical symptoms, serum thyroxine and TRAb, thyroid ultrasound and orbital computed tomography. This clonotype was counted at least ten times.

The chain is built from TRBV12-3 or TRBV12-4 and TRBJ2-1, with TRBD2 identical over 9 bases. The clonotype originates from a woman in her late teens or twenties with Graves' hyperthyroidism. The sample consisted of blood. CDR3 sequence: CASRSGRRPGNEQFF. CDR3 DNA sequence: TGTGCCAGCAGAAGCGGGAGGCGCCCGGGCAATGAGCAGTTCTTC.